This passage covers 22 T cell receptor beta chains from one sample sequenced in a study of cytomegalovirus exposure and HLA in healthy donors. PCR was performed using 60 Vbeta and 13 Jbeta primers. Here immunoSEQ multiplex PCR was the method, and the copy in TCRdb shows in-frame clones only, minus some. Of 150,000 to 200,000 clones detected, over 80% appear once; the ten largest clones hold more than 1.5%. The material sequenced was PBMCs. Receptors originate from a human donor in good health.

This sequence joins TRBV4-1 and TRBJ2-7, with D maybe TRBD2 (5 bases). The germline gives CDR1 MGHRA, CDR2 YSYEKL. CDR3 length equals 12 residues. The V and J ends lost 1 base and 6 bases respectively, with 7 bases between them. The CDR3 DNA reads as TGCGCCAGCAGCCAAGGAGGGTTCGAGCAGTACTTC. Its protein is CASSQGGFEQYF.

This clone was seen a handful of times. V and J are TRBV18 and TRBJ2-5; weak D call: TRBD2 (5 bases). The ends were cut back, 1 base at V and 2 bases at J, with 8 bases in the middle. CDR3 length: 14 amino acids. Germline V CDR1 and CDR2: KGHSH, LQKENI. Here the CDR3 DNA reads TGTGCCAGCTCACCACGAACTAGACAAGAGACCCAGTACTTC. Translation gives CASSPRTRQETQYF.

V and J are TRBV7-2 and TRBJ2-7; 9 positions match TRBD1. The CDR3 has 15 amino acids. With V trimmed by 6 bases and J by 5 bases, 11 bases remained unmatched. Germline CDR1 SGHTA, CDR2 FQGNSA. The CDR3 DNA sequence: TGTGCCAGCAGTCCTAGAGGGACAGGGAGGAACGAGCAGTACTTC. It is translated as CASSPRGTGRNEQYF.

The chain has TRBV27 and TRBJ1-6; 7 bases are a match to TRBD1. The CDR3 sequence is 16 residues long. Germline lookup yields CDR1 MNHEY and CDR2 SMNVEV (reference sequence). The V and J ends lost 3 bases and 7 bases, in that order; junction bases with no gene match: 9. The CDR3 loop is CASSFNFARGNSPLHF. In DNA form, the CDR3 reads TGTGCCAGCAGTTTTAACTTCGCCAGGGGGAATTCACCCCTCCACTTT.

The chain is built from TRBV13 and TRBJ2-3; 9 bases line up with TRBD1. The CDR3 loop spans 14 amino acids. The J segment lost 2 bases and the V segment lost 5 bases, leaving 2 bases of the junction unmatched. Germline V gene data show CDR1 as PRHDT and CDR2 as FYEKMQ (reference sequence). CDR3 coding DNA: TGTGCCAGCAGCCGGGACAGGGACACAGATACGCAGTATTTT. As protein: CASSRDRDTDTQYF.

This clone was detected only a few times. CDR3 nucleotides: TGTGCCAGCAGTGGGGGGGACAGGTTAAGCTCCTATAATTCACCCCTCCACTTT. This encodes CASSGGDRLSSYNSPLHF. The chain joins TRBV25-1 to TRBJ1-6; 8 bases fit TRBD1. This CDR3 has 18 amino acids. Germline V gene lookup returns CDR1 MGHDK and CDR2 SYGVNS. The V segment lost 4 bases and the J segment 0 bases; nucleotides outside the gene matches: 8. The entire variable domain, with the rest obtained from reference TRBV25-1 and TRBJ1-6, is as follows: EADIYQTPRYLVIGTGKKITLECSQTMGHDKMYWYQQDPGMELHLIHYSYGVNSTEKGDLSSESTVSRIRTEHFPLTLESARPSHTSQYLCASSGGDRLSSYNSPLHFGNGTRLTVT.

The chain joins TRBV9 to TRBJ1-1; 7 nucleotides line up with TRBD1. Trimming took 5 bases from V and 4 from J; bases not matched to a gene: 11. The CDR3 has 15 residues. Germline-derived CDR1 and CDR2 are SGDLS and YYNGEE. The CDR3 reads CASSYTGDRGTEAFF. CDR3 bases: TGTGCCAGCAGTTATACAGGGGATCGCGGCACTGAAGCTTTCTTT.

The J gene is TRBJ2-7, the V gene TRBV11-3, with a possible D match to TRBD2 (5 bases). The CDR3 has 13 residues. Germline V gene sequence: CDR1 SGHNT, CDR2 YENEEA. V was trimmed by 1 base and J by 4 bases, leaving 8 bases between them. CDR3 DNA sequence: TGTGCCAGCAGCTTAGGAGGGCCTTACGAGCAGTACTTC. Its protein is CASSLGGPYEQYF. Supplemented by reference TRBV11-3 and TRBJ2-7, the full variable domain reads EAGVVQSPRYKIIEKKQPVAFWCNPISGHNTLYWYLQNLGQGPELLIRYENEEAVDDSQLPKDRFSAERLKGVDSTLKIQPAELGDSAVYLCASSLGGPYEQYFGPGTRLTVT.

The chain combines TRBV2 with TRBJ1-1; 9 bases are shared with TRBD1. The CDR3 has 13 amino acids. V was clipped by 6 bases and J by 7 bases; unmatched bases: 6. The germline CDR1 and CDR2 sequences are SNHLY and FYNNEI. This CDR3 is CASRPGTGFEAFF. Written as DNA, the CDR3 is TGTGCCAGCAGACCCGGGACAGGGTTTGAAGCTTTCTTT.

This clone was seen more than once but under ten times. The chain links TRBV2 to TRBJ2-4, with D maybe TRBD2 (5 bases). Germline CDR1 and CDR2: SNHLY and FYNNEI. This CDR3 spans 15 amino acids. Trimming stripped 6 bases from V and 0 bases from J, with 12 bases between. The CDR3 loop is CASRQREIAKNIQYF. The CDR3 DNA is TGTGCCAGCAGACAGAGGGAGATAGCCAAAAACATTCAGTACTTC.

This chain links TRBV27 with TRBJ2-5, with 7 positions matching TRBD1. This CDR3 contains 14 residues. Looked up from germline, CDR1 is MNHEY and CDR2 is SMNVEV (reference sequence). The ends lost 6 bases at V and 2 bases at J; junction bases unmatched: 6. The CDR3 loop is CASSQQGVQETQYF. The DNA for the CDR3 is TGTGCCAGCAGCCAGCAGGGGGTACAAGAGACCCAGTACTTC.

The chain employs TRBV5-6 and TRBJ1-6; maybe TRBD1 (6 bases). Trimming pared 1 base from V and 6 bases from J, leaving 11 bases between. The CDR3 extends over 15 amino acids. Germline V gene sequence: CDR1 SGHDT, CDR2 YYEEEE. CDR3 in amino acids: CASSLRGGLNSPLHF. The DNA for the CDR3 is TGTGCCAGCAGCTTGCGGGGGGGGCTTAATTCACCCCTCCACTTT.

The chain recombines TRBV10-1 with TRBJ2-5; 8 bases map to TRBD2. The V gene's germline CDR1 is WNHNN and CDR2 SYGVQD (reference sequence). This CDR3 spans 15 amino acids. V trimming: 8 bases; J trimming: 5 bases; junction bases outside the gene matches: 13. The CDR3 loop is CASPGREENRETQYF. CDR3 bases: TGCGCCAGCCCGGGGCGGGAGGAGAATCGGGAGACCCAGTACTTC.

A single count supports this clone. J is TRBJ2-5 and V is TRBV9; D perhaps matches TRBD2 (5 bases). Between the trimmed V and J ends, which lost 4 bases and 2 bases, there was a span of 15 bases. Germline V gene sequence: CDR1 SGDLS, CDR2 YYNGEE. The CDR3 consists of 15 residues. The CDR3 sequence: CASSSSAERQETQYF. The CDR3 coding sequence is TGTGCCAGCAGCTCATCAGCGGAGCGTCAAGAGACCCAGTACTTC.

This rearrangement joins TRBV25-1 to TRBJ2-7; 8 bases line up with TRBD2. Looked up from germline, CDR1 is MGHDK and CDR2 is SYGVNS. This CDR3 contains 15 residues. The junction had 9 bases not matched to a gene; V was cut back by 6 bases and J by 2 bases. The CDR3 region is CASSPGGASPYEQYF. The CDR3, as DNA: TGTGCCAGCAGCCCGGGGGGGGCTTCCCCCTACGAGCAGTACTTC.

The CDR3 coding sequence is TGCGCCAGCAGCCCATACCTTACTAGCGGGGGGGCTTCCTACGAGCAGTACTTC. It specifies CASSPYLTSGGASYEQYF. V gene TRBV5-1 combines with J gene TRBJ2-5; 13 bases are a match to TRBD2. The J call is uncertain, as TRBJ2-7 better fits the DNA end. The CDR3 covers 18 residues. Germline V gene lookup returns CDR1 SGHRS and CDR2 YFSETQ.

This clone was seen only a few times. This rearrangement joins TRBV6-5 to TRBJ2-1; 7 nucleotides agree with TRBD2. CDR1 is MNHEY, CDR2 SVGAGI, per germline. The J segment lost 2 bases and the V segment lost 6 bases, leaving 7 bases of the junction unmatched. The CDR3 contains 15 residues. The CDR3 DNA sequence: TGTGCCAGCAGACCCCTCGGGGGGACCTACAATGAGCAGTTCTTC. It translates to CASRPLGGTYNEQFF.

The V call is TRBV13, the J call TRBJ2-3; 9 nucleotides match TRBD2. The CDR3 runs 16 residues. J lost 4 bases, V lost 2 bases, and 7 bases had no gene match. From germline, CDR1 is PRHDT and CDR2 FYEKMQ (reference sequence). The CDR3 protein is CASSLLSGGYADTQYF. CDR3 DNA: TGTGCCAGCAGCTTATTAAGCGGGGGGTATGCAGATACGCAGTATTTT.

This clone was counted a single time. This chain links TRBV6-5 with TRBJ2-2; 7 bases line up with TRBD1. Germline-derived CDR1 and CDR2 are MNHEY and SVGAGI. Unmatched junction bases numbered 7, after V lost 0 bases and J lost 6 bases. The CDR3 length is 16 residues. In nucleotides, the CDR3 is TGTGCCAGCAGTTACTCTTACGACAGGGCGGCCGGGGAGCTGTTTTTT. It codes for CASSYSYDRAAGELFF.

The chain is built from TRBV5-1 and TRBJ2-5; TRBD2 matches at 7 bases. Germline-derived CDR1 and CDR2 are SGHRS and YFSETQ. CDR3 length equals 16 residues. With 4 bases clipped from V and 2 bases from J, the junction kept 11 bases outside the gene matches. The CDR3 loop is CASSRGQLAAQETQYF. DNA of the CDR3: TGCGCCAGCAGCCGCGGGCAGCTAGCGGCTCAAGAGACCCAGTACTTC.

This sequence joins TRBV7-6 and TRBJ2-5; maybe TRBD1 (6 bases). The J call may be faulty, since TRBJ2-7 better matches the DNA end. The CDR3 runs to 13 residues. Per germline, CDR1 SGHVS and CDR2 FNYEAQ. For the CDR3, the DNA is TGTGCCAGCAGCCAGGGGACATCCCACGAGCAGTACTTC. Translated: CASSQGTSHEQYF.

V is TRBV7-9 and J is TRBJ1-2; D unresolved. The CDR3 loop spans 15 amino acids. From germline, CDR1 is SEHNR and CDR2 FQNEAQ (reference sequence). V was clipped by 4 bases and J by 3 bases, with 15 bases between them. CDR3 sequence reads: CASSWPPTDHYGYTF. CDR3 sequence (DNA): TGTGCCAGCAGCTGGCCCCCCACAGACCACTATGGCTACACCTTC.